This T cell receptor (beta chain) was captured in a study of cytomegalovirus exposure and HLA in healthy donors. Study-level results: In a later analysis, a genetic analysis reported fewer productive-TCR N-insertions in an Asian-associated ancestry cluster than the cohort average. A missense DCLRE1C variant was associated with V- and J-gene trimming of TCR beta chains in a later analysis, and an independent cohort replicated the association.

Regarding donors, all were healthy bone marrow donors. A note on this clone: The antigen is unknown.

With 60 Vbeta and 13 Jbeta primers, the PCR was carried out. TCRdb's copy holds only in-frame clones and misses some; the assay was immunoSEQ multiplex PCR. The table lists about 120,000 clones, about 73% of them singletons. The germline gives CDR1 MDHEN, CDR2 SYDVKM. The V and J ends lost 2 bases and 7 bases respectively, with 5 bases between them. CDR3 size: 12 residues. The chain links TRBV28 to TRBJ1-4; D call uncertain. Sequences were obtained from PBMCs. The sequence was obtained from a woman younger than 45 in good health and CMV-seropositive. The CDR3 spells CASSLGGEKLFF. The CDR3 region has the DNA TGTGCCAGCAGTTTAGGCGGTGAAAAACTGTTTTTT.